The present TCR beta chain was sequenced within a study of PD-1 blockade in classical Hodgkin lymphoma. Broader study findings: Repertoire difference causes, possibly disease activity or prior therapy, remain undefined.

V shed 5 bases and J 0 bases; nucleotides not matched to a gene: 2. This CDR3 region has 15 residues. The germline V gene encodes CDR1 SGHNT and CDR2 YENEEA. In the case of this clone: Its antigen is not identified.

The time point was: newly diagnosed, previously untreated cHL patient sample. This table comes from immunoSEQ multiplex PCR, and its TCRdb copy is limited to in-frame clones, with some not included. The data show tens of thousands of clones, approximately 95% seen once. The sequence was obtained from a human donor with classical Hodgkin lymphoma. Material: peripheral blood mononuclear cells (PBMCs). The chain combines TRBV11-3 with TRBJ2-1; the match to TRBD2 covers 9 bases. The CDR3 is CASSSSGSSYNEQFF. The CDR3 bases are TGTGCCAGCAGCAGTAGCGGGAGCTCCTACAATGAGCAGTTCTTC.